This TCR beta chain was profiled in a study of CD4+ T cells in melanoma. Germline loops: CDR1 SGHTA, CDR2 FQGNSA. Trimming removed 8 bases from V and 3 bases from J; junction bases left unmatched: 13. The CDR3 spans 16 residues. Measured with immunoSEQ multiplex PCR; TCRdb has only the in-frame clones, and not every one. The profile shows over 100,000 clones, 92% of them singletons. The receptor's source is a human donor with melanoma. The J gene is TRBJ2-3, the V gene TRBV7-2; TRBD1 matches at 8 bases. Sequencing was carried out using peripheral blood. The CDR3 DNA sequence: TGTGCCAGCGTAGGTGCCAGGGGGCGTGAAACAGATACGCAGTATTTT. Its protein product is CASVGARGRETDTQYF.